The clone carrying this T cell receptor beta chain was observed a handful of times. The data originate from a study of patients and donors after allogeneic stem cell transplantation. TCRdb fed the RT-PCR reads into MiXCR, producing one record per CDR3 protein. The sample has around 200,000 distinct CDR3 sequences; more than 35% are singletons. The V gene lost 1 base and the J gene lost 4 bases, with 5 bases spanning the gap. CDR3 size: 13 residues. Germline CDR1 reads SGHAT; CDR2 reads FQNNGV. The source material was blood, either unsorted or a sorted T cell fraction (not recorded which). This sequence was found in a human donor who was either an allogeneic HSCT recipient or a stem cell or donor lymphocyte infusion donor (not recorded which). It is not recorded whose cells these are; they may come from a transplant donor. This chain links TRBV11-2 with TRBJ1-3; D is undetermined. The CDR3: CASSLGTGNTIYF. The CDR3 nucleotides read TGTGCCAGCAGCTTAGGAACCGGAAACACCATATATTTT.